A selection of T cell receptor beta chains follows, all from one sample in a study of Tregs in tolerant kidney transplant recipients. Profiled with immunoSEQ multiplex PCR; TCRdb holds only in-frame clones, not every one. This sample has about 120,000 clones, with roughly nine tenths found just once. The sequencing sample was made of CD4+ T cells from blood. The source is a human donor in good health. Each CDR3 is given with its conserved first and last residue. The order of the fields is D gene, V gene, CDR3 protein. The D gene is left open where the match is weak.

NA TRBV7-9 CASSSATGAGETQYF
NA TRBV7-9 CASRKAGYRVDTQYF
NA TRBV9 CASSVVGFGTLNTEAFF
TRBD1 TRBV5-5 CASSLDRAYYEQYF
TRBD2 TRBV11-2 CASSQTSPWVF
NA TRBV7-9 CASSPRGMNTEAFF
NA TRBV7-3 CASSTGPGTQYF
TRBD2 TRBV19 CASSIVTSGRDIQYF
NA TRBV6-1 CASSDPPGAGNTIYF
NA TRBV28 CASSSWEAGNTIYF